Below are 2 T cell receptor beta chains sequenced from a single sample in a study of T cells after yellow fever vaccination. TCRdb reanalysed the 5' RACE reads using MiXCR and keeps one entry per CDR3 protein. The table has fewer than 150,000 distinct CDR3 sequences, 7.2% seen once. The sequences come from CD4+ T cells sorted from PBMCs, collected about 49 days after the first yellow fever vaccination. Receptors originate from a man aged 18 to 29 who received the YFV17D yellow fever vaccine.

This chain joins TRBV20-1 and TRBJ2-5; TRBD1 matches 7 bases. The germline V gene has CDR1 DFQATT and CDR2 SNEGSKA (reference sequence). Trimming cost V 0 bases and J 7 bases; bases outside gene matches: 8. This CDR3 is built from 14 residues. The CDR3, as DNA: TGCAGTGCTAGAGATCAACAGGGGCCGGTGACCCAGTACTTC. Translation gives CSARDQQGPVTQYF.

Ten or more counts support this clonotype. The chain couples TRBV29-1 to TRBJ1-2; D is unclear. This CDR3 region has 11 residues. The V and J ends lost 5 bases and 2 bases respectively, with 6 bases between them. The germline V gene has CDR1 SQVTM and CDR2 ANQGSEA. CDR3 sequence: CSVYLNYGYTF. The CDR3 DNA is TGCAGCGTTTATCTGAACTATGGCTACACCTTC.